Given below is one TCR beta chain in context. The data were obtained in a study of CD8 T cells in Susac syndrome. cDNA came from about 0.5 to 1 ug RNA primed by random hexamers. TCRdb reprocessed the immunoSEQ multiplex PCR reads via MiXCR and lists one record per CDR3 protein. The sample has about 150,000 distinct CDR3 sequences, 94% seen once. Germline lookup yields CDR1 DFQATT and CDR2 SNEGSKA (reference sequence). The CDR3 spans 14 residues. V was shortened by 0 bases and J by 3 bases, with 12 bases between the two germline ends. Isolation of CD8+ and CD4+ T cells was performed negatively, whereas enrichment of TEMRA cells was done by FACS.

The source material was CD8+ T cells from PBMCs. V gene TRBV20-1 combines with J gene TRBJ2-7, with D possibly matching TRBD2 (6 bases). The receptor's source is a human donor with multiple sclerosis. The CDR3 protein is CSARDPSVGYEQYF. In DNA form, the CDR3 reads TGCAGTGCTAGAGACCCTAGCGTCGGCTACGAGCAGTACTTC.